This T cell receptor beta chain was identified in a study of T-cell reconstitution after alpha-beta-depleted transplantation in children. Comment on this clonotype: Its target is unknown.

Construction of the TCRbeta library involved unique molecular identifiers. TCRdb passed the PCR reads through MiXCR, listing each CDR3 protein once. The sample consists of under 250,000 distinct CDR3 sequences, more than 20% of them appearing once. V gave up 4 bases and J gave up 3 bases; unmatched junction bases: 6. Per germline, CDR1 SGHTA and CDR2 FQGNSA. The CDR3 is 15 residues long. Broader study findings: There were some patients whose high TCRbeta diversity at day 60 came from surviving recipient T cells and thymic progenitors.

The chain joins TRBV7-2 to TRBJ1-2, with 9 bases identical to TRBD1. This receptor was taken from a female patient aged 2 to 10 who had a stem cell transplant for congenital amegakaryocytic thrombocytopenia, so the T cells may come from the graft donor. The sample here was PBMCs, mostly from graft donor cells, taken 360 days after TCRalphabeta/CD19-depleted stem cell transplant. CDR3 coding DNA: TGTGCCAGCAGCTCACGGACAGGGGCGGACTATGGCTACACCTTC. Protein sequence: CASSSRTGADYGYTF.